This passage covers 10 T cell receptor beta chains from one sample sequenced in a study of cytomegalovirus exposure and HLA in healthy donors. Researchers ran the PCR with 60 Vbeta and 13 Jbeta primers. Profiling relied on immunoSEQ multiplex PCR, and the TCRdb table lists in-frame clones only, not all of them. The sample comprises around 76,000 clones, about 78% of which are singletons, and around 1.5% rests with the top ten. Sequencing was done on a sample of PBMCs. These receptors were obtained from a man aged 35-49 years in good health and CMV-seronegative.

The chain links TRBV18 to TRBJ2-7, with 7 bases that match TRBD1. Looked up from germline, CDR1 is KGHSH and CDR2 is LQKENI. The CDR3 extends over 15 amino acids. With 3 bases clipped from V and 9 bases from J, the junction kept 14 bases outside the gene matches. The CDR3 sequence is CASSPAPGQPLGQYF. Written as DNA, the CDR3 is TGTGCCAGCTCACCGGCCCCGGGACAGCCTCTTGGGCAGTACTTC.

This chain links TRBV13 with TRBJ2-5; no clear D gene. Germline CDR1 is PRHDT and CDR2 is FYEKMQ (reference sequence). V was shortened by 3 bases and J by 7 bases, with 12 bases between the two germline ends. This CDR3 contains 13 residues. In DNA form, the CDR3 reads TGTGCCAGCAGCTTGGCGAGGTTGGGGACCCAGTACTTC. Its translation: CASSLARLGTQYF.

J is TRBJ2-7 and V is TRBV29-1, with 10 bases identical to TRBD1. Germline lookup yields CDR1 SQVTM and CDR2 ANQGSEA. This CDR3 has 13 residues. Trimming at V came to 7 bases and at J to 0 bases, leaving 3 bases not matched to a gene. The DNA of the CDR3 is TGCAGCGCTGGACAGGGGGTCTCCTACGAGCAGTACTTC. Its translation is CSAGQGVSYEQYF.

The rearrangement uses TRBV7-8 and TRBJ1-2; 8 bases fit TRBD1. CDR3 length: 14 amino acids. Germline V lookup: CDR1 SGHVS, CDR2 FQNEAQ. The V gene end was trimmed by 3 bases and the J gene end by 4 bases; junction bases not matched to a gene: 4. This chain's CDR3 is CASSFGQGGYGYTF. The DNA for the CDR3 is TGTGCCAGCAGCTTTGGACAGGGAGGCTATGGCTACACCTTC. Full variable domain (rest looked up from reference TRBV7-8 and TRBJ1-2): GAGVSQSPRYKVAKRGQDVALRCDPISGHVSLFWYQQALGQGPEFLTYFQNEAQLDKSGLPSDRFFAERPEGSVSTLKIQRTQQEDSAVYLCASSFGQGGYGYTFGSGTRLTVV.

The V and J genes are TRBV6-1 and TRBJ2-5; 9 positions agree with TRBD1. V shed 4 bases, J shed 4 bases, and the junction held 7 bases outside the gene matches. CDR1 MNHNS and CDR2 SASEGT come from the germline V gene. The CDR3 runs 15 residues. CDR3 loop: CASSGRDRVLETQYF. In DNA, the CDR3 is TGTGCCAGCAGTGGAAGGGACAGGGTTTTAGAGACCCAGTACTTC.

This chain joins TRBV5-6 and TRBJ2-5; D call uncertain. The CDR3 sequence is 15 residues long. V lost 0 bases, J lost 2 bases, and 11 bases lay in between. Germline CDR1 and CDR2: SGHDT and YYEEEE. CDR3 nucleotides: TGTGCCAGCAGCTTGGGTGGCTCAGTTCAAGAGACCCAGTACTTC. Protein product: CASSLGGSVQETQYF.

A few counts support this clone. In the same sample, other DNA sequences code for this CDR3. The chain combines TRBV10-3 with TRBJ2-6; 7 nucleotides line up with TRBD2. J gave up 9 bases and V 0 bases, and 5 bases lay outside the gene matches. The length of the CDR3 is 15 residues. CDR1 and CDR2 from the germline V gene are ENHRY and SYGVKD. CDR3: CAISESGRVGNVLTF. CDR3 nucleotide sequence: TGTGCCATCAGTGAGTCGGGGAGGGTGGGCAACGTCCTGACTTTC.

V is TRBV18 and J is TRBJ2-2; TRBD1 agrees at 9 bases. The V segment lost 0 bases and the J segment 7 bases; nucleotides outside the gene matches: 9. From germline, CDR1 is KGHSH and CDR2 LQKENI. CDR3 size: 17 residues. This chain's CDR3 is CASSPPGTGTIGGELFF. The CDR3 DNA reads TGTGCCAGCTCACCACCCGGGACAGGGACCATTGGCGGGGAGCTGTTTTTT.

The chain employs TRBV2 and TRBJ2-3, with no clear D. The CDR3 spans 13 residues. The V end was cut by 6 bases, the J end by 2 bases, with 9 bases between. From germline, CDR1 is SNHLY and CDR2 FYNNEI. The CDR3 sequence is CASRSYDTDTQYF. CDR3 nucleotides: TGTGCCAGCAGGTCCTATGACACAGATACGCAGTATTTT.

The DNA for the CDR3 is TGTGCCAGCGCCAGTGACAGGGACTACGAGCAGTACTTC. The encoded protein is CASASDRDYEQYF. The chain is built from TRBV28 and TRBJ2-7, with TRBD1 matching 7 bases. Trimming removed 8 bases from V and 3 bases from J; junction bases left unmatched: 7. Germline V gives CDR1 MDHEN, CDR2 SYDVKM. The CDR3 covers 13 residues.